The clone carrying this TCR beta chain was picked up many times. The entry originates in a study of early T cells in non-severe SARS-CoV-2 infection. The overall study: Unsorted whole-blood RNA was sequenced in bulk, leaving chains unpaired.

This CDR3 contains 10 residues. V shed 4 bases and J shed 7 bases, with 4 bases lying between them. As part of library construction, unique molecular identifiers were attached to individual cDNA molecules. TCRdb re-called the 5' RACE reads with MiXCR, one entry per CDR3 protein. The sample contains around 28,000 distinct CDR3 sequences, about 4% of which appear only once. The receptor comes from an adult who was a healthcare worker with PCR-confirmed SARS-CoV-2 infection or an uninfected control (not recorded which). This sequence joins TRBV5-3 and TRBJ2-3, with D hard to call. TRBV5-3 is an open reading frame, and its role is uncertain. The sample consisted of whole blood. CDR3 sequence: CARSKHTQYF. In nucleotides, the CDR3 is TGTGCCAGAAGCAAACATACGCAGTATTTT.